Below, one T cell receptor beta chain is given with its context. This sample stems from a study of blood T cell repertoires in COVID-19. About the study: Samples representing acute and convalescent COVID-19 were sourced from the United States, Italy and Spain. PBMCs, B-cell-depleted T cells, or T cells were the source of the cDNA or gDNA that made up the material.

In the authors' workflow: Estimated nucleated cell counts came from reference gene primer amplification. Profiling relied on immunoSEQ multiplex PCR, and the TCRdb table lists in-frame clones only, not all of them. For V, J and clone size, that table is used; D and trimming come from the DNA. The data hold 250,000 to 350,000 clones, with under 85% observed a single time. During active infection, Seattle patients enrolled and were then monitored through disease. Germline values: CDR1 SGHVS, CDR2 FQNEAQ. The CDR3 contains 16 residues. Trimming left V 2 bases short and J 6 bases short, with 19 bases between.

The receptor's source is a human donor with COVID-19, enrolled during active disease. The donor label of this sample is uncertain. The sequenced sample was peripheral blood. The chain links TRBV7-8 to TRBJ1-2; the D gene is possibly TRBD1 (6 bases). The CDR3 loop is CASSLTGRGRMDGYTF. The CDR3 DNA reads TGTGCCAGCAGCTTAACAGGGAGAGGAAGAATGGATGGCTACACCTTC.